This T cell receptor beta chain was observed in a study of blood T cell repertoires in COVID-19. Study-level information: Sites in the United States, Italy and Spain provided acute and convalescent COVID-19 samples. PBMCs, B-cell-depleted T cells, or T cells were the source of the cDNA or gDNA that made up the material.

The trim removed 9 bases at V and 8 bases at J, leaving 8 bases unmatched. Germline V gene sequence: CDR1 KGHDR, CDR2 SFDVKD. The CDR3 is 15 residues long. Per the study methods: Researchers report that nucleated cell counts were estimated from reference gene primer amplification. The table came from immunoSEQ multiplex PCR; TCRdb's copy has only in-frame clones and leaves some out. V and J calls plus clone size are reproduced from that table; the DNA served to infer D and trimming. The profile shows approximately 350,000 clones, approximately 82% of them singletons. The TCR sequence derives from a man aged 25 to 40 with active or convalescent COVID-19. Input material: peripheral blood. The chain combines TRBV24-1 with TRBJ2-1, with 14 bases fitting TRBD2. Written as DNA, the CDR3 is TGTGCCACCGCGGGACTAGCGGGGGCCCCCCATGAGCAGTTCTTC. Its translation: CATAGLAGAPHEQFF.